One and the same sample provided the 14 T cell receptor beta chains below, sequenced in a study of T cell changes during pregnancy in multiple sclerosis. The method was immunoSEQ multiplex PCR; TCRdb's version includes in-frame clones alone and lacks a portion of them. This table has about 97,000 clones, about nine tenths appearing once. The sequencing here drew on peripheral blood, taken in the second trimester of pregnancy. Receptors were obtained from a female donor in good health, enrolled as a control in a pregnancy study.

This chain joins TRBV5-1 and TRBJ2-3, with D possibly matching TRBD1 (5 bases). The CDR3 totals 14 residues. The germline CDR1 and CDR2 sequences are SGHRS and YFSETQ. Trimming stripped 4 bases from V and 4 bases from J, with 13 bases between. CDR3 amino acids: CASSPGAPSDTQYF. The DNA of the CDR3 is TGCGCCAGCAGCCCTGGGGCCCCATCAGATACGCAGTATTTT. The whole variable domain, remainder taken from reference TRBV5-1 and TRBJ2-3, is KAGVTQTPRYLIKTRGQQVTLSCSPISGHRSVSWYQQTPGQGLQFLFEYFSETQRNKGNFPGRFSGRQFSNSRSEMNVSTLELGDSALYLCASSPGAPSDTQYFGPGTRLTVL.

The DNA for the CDR3 is TGTGCCAGCAGCTTAGCGTCGGGGGGGAACACTGAAGCTTTCTTT. Amino acids: CASSLASGGNTEAFF. This chain links TRBV7-9 with TRBJ1-1; a possible D gene is TRBD1 (5 bases). The length of the CDR3 is 15 residues. V was pared by 0 bases and J by 1 base, with 9 bases between. CDR1 is SEHNR and CDR2 is FQNEAQ in the germline V gene (reference sequence).

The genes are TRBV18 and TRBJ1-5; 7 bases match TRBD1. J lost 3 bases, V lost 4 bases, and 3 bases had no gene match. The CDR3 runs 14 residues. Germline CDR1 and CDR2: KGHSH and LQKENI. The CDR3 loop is CASSRGTDNQPQHF. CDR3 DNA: TGTGCCAGCTCACGCGGGACAGACAATCAGCCCCAGCATTTT.

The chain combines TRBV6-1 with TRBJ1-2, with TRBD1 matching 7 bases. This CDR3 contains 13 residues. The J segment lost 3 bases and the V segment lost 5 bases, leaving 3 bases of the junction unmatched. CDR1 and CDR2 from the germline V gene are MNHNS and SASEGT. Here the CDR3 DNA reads TGTGCCAGCAGTCCAGACAGGGACTATGGCTACACCTTC. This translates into CASSPDRDYGYTF.

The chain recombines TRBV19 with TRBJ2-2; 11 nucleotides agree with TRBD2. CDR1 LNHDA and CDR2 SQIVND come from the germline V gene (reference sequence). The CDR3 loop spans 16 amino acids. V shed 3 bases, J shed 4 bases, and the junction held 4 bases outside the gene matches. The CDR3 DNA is TGTGCCAGTAGTATTCTAGCGGGAGGAGGCACCGGGGAGCTGTTTTTT. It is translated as CASSILAGGGTGELFF. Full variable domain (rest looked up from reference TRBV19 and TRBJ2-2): DGGITQSPKYLFRKEGQNVTLSCEQNLNHDAMYWYRQDPGQGLRLIYYSQIVNDFQKGDIAEGYSVSREKKESFPLTVTSAQKNPTAFYLCASSILAGGGTGELFFGEGSRLTVL.

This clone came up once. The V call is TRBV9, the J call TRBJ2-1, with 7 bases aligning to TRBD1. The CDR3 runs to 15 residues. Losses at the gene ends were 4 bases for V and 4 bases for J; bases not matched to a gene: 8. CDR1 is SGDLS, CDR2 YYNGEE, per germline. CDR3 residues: CASSSWDSPYNEQFF. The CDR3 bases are TGTGCCAGCAGCAGTTGGGACAGCCCGTACAATGAGCAGTTCTTC.

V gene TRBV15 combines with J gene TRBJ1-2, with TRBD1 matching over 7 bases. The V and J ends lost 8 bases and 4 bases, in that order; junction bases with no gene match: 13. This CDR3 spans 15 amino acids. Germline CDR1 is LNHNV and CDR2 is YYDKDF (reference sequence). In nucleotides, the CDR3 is TGTGCCACCGCGGACAGGAGAAGCCCTGGCTATGGCTACACCTTC. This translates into CATADRRSPGYGYTF.

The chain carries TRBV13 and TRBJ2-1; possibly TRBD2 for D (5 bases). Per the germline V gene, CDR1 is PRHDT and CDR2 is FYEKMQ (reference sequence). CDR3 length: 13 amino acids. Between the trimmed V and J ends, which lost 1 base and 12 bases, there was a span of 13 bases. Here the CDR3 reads CASSLASRNLQFF. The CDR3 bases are TGTGCCAGCAGCTTAGCTAGCAGGAATCTGCAGTTCTTC.

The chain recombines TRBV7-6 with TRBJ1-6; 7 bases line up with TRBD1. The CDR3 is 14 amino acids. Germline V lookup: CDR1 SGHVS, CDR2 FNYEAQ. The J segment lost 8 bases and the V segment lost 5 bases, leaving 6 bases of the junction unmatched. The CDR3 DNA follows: TGTGCCAGCAGCCCCGGGACAGAAGATTCACCCCTCCACTTT. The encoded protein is CASSPGTEDSPLHF.

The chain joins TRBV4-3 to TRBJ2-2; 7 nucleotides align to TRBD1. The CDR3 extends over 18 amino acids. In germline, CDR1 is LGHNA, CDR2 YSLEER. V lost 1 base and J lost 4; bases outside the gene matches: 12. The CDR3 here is CASSQAPAAGGITGELFF. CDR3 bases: TGCGCCAGCAGCCAAGCCCCAGCGGCAGGGGGTATCACCGGGGAGCTGTTTTTT.

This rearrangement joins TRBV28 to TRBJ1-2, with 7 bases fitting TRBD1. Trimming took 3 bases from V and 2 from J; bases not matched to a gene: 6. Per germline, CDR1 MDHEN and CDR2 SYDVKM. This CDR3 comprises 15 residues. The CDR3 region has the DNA TGTGCCAGCAGTTTTCCGGGACAGACAAACTATGGCTACACCTTC. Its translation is CASSFPGQTNYGYTF.

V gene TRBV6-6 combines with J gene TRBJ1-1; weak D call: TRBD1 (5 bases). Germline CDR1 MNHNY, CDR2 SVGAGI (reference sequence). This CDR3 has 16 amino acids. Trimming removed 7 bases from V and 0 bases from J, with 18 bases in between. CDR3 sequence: CASILGQGGVNTEAFF. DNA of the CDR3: TGTGCCAGCATTCTGGGGCAGGGCGGAGTGAACACTGAAGCTTTCTTT.

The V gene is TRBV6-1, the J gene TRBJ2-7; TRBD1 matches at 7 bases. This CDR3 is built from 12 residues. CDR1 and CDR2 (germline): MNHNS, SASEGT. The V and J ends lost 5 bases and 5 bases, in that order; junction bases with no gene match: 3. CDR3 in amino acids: CASSRQGHEQYF. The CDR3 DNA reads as TGTGCCAGCAGTCGACAGGGACACGAGCAGTACTTC.

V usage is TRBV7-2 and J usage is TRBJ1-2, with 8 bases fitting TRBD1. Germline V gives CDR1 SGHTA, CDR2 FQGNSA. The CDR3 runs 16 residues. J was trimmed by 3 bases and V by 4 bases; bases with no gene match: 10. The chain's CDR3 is CASSSKDRDRDYGYTF. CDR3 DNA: TGTGCCAGCAGCTCAAAGGACAGGGATAGAGACTATGGCTACACCTTC.